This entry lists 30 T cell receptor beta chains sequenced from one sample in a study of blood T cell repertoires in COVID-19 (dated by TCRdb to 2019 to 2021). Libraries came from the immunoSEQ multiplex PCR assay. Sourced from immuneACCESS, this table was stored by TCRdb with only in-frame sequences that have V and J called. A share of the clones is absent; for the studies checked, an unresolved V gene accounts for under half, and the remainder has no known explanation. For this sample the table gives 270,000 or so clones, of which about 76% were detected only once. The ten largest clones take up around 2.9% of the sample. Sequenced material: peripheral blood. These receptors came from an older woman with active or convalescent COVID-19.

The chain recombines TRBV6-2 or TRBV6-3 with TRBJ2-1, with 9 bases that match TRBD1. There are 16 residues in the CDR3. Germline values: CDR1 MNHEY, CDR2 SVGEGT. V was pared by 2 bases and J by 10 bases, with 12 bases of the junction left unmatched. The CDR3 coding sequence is TGTGCCAGCAGTTACCCGGGACAGGGCCCTTTGGGAGAGCAGTTCTTC. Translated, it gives CASSYPGQGPLGEQFF.

This CDR3 is CASSFSGGAGETQYF. The DNA of the CDR3 is TGTGCCAGCAGCTTTAGCGGGGGGGCTGGGGAGACCCAGTACTTC. The chain links TRBV7-3 to TRBJ2-5, with 11 bases identical to TRBD2. Losses at the gene ends were 3 bases for V and 5 bases for J; bases not matched to a gene: 5. The germline V gene has CDR1 SGHTA and CDR2 FQGTGA. The CDR3 length is 15 residues.

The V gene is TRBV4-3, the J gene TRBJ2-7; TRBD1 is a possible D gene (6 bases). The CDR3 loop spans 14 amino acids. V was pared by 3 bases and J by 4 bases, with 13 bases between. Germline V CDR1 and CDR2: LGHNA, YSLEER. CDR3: CASSQDPQGYEQYF. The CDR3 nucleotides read TGCGCCAGCAGCCAGGACCCACAGGGTTACGAGCAGTACTTC.

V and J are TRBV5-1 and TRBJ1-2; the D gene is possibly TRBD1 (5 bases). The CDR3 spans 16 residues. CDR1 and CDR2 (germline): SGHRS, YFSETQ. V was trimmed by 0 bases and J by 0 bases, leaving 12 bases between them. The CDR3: CASSLGQSSANYGYTF. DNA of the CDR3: TGCGCCAGCAGCTTGGGACAGAGCTCGGCTAACTATGGCTACACCTTC.

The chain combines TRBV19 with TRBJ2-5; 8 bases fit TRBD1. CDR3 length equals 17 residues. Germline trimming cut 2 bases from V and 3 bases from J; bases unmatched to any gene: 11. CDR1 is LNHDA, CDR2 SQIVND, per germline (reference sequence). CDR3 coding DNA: TGTGCCAGTAGTATAATTTGGGGCAGGGGGCGAGAAGAGACCCAGTACTTC. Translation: CASSIIWGRGREETQYF.

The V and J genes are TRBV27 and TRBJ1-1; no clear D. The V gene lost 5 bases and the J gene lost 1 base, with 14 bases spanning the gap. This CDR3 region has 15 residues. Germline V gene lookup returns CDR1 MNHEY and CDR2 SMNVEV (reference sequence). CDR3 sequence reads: CASSPWLGPNTEAFF. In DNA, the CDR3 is TGTGCCAGCAGTCCCTGGTTGGGCCCGAACACTGAAGCTTTCTTT.

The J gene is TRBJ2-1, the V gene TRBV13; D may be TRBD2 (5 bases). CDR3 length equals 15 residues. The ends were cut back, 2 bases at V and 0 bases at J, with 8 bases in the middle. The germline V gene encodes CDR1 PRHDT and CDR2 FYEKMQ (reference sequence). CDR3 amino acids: CASSLYGVSYNEQFF. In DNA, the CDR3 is TGTGCCAGCAGCTTATACGGGGTCTCCTACAATGAGCAGTTCTTC.

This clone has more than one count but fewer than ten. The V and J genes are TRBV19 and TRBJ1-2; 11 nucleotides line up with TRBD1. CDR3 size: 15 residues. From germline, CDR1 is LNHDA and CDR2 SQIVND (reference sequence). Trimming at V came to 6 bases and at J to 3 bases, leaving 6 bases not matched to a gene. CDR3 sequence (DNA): TGTGCCAGTAGCGTCTTGGACAGGGGGCACTATGGCTACACCTTC. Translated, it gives CASSVLDRGHYGYTF.

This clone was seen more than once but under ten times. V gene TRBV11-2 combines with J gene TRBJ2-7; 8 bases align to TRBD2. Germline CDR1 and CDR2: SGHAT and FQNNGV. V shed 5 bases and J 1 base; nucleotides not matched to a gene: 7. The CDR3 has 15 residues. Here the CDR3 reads CASSPRGGASYEQYF. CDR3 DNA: TGTGCCAGCAGCCCCCGGGGGGGGGCATCCTACGAGCAGTACTTC. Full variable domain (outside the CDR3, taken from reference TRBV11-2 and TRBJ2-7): EAGVAQSPRYKIIEKRQSVAFWCNPISGHATLYWYQQILGQGPKLLIQFQNNGVVDDSQLPKDRFSAERLKGVDSTLKIQPAKLEDSAVYLCASSPRGGASYEQYFGPGTRLTVT.

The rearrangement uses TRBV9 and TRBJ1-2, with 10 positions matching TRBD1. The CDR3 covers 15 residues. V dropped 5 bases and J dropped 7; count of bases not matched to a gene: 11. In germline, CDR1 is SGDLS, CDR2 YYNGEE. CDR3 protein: CASSPWDRGLGGYTF. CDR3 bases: TGTGCCAGCAGTCCGTGGGACAGGGGCTTGGGTGGCTACACCTTC.

CDR3 coding DNA: TGTGCCAGCTCACCGCCCGGGACAGGGGGCGGCAGGGCGGAGACCCAGTACTTC. It codes for CASSPPGTGGGRAETQYF. The rearrangement uses TRBV18 and TRBJ2-5; 12 bases line up with TRBD1. Trimming at V came to 3 bases and at J to 5 bases, leaving 13 bases not matched to a gene. Germline loops: CDR1 KGHSH, CDR2 LQKENI. The CDR3 spans 18 residues.

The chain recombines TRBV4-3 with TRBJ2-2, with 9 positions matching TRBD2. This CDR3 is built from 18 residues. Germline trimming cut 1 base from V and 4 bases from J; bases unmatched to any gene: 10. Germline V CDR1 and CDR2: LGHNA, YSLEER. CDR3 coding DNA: TGCGCCAGCAGCCAAGCGGGAGGCGGGGGGGCCGGCACCGGGGAGCTGTTTTTT. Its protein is CASSQAGGGGAGTGELFF.

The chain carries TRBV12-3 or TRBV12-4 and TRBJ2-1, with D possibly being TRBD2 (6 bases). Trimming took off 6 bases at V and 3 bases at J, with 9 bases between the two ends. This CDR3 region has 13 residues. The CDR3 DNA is TGTGCCAGCAGCGGGGGTGGCTACAATGAGCAGTTCTTC. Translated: CASSGGGYNEQFF.

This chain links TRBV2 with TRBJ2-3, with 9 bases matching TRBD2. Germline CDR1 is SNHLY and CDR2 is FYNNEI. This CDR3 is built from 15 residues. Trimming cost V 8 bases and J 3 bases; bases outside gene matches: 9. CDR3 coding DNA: TGTGCCAGCGTCAAGGCGGGGGGGCCAACAGATACGCAGTATTTT. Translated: CASVKAGGPTDTQYF. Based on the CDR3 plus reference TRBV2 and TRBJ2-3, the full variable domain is EPEVTQTPSHQVTQMGQEVILRCVPISNHLYFYWYRQILGQKVEFLVSFYNNEISEKSEIFDDQFSVERPDGSNFTLKIRSTKLEDSAMYFCASVKAGGPTDTQYFGPGTRLTVL.

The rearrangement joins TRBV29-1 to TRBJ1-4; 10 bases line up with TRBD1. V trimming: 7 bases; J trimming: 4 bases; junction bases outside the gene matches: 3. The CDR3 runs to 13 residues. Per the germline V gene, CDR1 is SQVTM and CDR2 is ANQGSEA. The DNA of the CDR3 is TGCAGCGCATGGACAGGGGGTAATGAAAAACTGTTTTTT. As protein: CSAWTGGNEKLFF. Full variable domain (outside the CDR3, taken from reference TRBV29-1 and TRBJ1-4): SAVISQKPSRDICQRGTSLTIQCQVDSQVTMMFWYRQQPGQSLTLIATANQGSEATYESGFVIDKFPISRPNLTFSTLTVSNMSPEDSSIYLCSAWTGGNEKLFFGSGTQLSVL.

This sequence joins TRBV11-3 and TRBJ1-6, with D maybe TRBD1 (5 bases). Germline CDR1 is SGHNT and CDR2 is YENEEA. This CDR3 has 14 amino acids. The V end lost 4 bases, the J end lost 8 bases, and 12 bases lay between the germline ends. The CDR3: CASSSGGSDSPLHF. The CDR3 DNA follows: TGTGCCAGCAGCTCGGGGGGTTCGGATTCACCCCTCCACTTT.

The CDR3 loop reads CASSQAQGDSPLHF. CDR3 nucleotides: TGTGCCAGCAGCCAGGCGCAGGGGGATTCACCCCTCCACTTT. The V and J genes are TRBV3-1 (or the pseudogene TRBV3-2) and TRBJ1-6; 7 bases align to TRBD1. The CDR3 consists of 14 residues. The germline V gene encodes CDR1 LGHDT and CDR2 YNNKEL (reference sequence). V dropped 3 bases and J dropped 8; count of bases not matched to a gene: 4.

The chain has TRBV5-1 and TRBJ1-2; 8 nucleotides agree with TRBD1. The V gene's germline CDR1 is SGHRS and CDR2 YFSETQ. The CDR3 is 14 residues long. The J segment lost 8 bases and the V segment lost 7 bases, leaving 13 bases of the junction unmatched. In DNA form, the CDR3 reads TGCGCCAGCGGCGATGTCAGGGGGCATAGAGGCTACACCTTC. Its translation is CASGDVRGHRGYTF. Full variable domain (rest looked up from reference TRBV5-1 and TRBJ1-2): KAGVTQTPRYLIKTRGQQVTLSCSPISGHRSVSWYQQTPGQGLQFLFEYFSETQRNKGNFPGRFSGRQFSNSRSEMNVSTLELGDSALYLCASGDVRGHRGYTFGSGTRLTVV.

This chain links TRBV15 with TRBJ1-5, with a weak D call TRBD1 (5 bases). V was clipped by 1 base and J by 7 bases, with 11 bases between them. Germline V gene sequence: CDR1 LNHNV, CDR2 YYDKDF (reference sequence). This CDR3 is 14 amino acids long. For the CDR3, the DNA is TGTGCCACCAGCAGAGGGGTTACAGGCCAGCCCCAGCATTTT. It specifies CATSRGVTGQPQHF.

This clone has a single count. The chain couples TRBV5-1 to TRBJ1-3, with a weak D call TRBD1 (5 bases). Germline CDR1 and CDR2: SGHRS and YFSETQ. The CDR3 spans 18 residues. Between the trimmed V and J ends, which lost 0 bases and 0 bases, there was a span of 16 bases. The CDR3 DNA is TGCGCCAGCAGCTTGGATGGGTCAGGGATGAGCTCTGGAAACACCATATATTTT. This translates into CASSLDGSGMSSGNTIYF.

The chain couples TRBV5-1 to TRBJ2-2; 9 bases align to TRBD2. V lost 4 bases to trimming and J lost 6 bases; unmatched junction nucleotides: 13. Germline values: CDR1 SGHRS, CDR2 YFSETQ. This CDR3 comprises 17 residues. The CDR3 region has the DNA TGCGCCAGCAGCCGCAGCGGGGGGTACGGGGAACCCGGGGAGCTGTTTTTT. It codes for CASSRSGGYGEPGELFF. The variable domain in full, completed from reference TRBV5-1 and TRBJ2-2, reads KAGVTQTPRYLIKTRGQQVTLSCSPISGHRSVSWYQQTPGQGLQFLFEYFSETQRNKGNFPGRFSGRQFSNSRSEMNVSTLELGDSALYLCASSRSGGYGEPGELFFGEGSRLTVL.

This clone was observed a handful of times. CDR3 residues: CATTPGLRWSPLHF. For the CDR3, the DNA is TGTGCCACCACCCCAGGGCTACGCTGGTCACCCCTCCACTTT. V is TRBV19 and J is TRBJ1-6, with D maybe TRBD1 (5 bases). The CDR3 is 14 residues long. V lost 10 bases and J lost 10, with 20 bases in between. Germline V gene sequence: CDR1 LNHDA, CDR2 SQIVND (reference sequence).

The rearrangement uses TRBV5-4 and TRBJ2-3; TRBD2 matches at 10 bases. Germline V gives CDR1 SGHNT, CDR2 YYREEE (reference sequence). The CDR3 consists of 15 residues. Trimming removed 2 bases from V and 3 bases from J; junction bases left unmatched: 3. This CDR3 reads CASSFSSGGTDTQYF. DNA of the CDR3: TGTGCCAGCAGCTTCAGTAGCGGGGGGACAGATACGCAGTATTTT.

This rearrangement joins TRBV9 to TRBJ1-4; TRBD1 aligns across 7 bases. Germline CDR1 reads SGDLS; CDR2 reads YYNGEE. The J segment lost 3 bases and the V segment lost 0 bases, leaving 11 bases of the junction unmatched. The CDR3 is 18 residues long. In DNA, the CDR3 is TGTGCCAGCAGCGTAGGGCGAGCAGGGGGGTTGTCTAATGAAAAACTGTTTTTT. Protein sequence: CASSVGRAGGLSNEKLFF.

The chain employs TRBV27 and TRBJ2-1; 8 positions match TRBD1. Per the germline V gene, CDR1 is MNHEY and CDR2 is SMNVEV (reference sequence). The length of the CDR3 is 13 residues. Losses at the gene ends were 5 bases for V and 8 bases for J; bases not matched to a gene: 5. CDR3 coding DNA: TGTGCCAGCAGTCCACGGACAGGGTATGAGCAGTTCTTC. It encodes CASSPRTGYEQFF.

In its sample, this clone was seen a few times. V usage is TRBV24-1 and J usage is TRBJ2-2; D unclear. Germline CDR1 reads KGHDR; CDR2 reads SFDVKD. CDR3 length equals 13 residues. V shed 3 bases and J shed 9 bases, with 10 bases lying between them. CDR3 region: CATSDPDTRELFF. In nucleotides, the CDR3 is TGTGCCACCAGTGATCCCGACACGCGGGAGCTGTTTTTT.

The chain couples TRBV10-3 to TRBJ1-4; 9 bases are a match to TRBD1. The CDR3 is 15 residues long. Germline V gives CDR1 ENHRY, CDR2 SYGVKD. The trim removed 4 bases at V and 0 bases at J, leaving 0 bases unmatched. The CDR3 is CAISGTGATNEKLFF. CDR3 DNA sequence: TGTGCCATCAGTGGGACAGGGGCAACTAATGAAAAACTGTTTTTT.

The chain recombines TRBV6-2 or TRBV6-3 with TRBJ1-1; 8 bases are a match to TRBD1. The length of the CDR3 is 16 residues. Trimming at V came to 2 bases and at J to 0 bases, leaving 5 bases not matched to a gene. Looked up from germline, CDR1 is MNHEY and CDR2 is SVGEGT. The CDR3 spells CASSYPLDRVNTEAFF. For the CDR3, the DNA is TGTGCCAGCAGTTACCCTTTGGACAGGGTGAACACTGAAGCTTTCTTT.

The CDR3 spells CASSLGDRGSPLHF. The DNA for the CDR3 is TGTGCCAGCAGCTTGGGGGACAGGGGGTCACCCCTCCACTTT. The gene calls are TRBV5-4 and TRBJ1-6; TRBD1 matches 11 bases. The germline gives CDR1 SGHNT, CDR2 YYREEE (reference sequence). There are 14 residues in the CDR3. V lost 0 bases to trimming and J lost 10 bases; unmatched junction nucleotides: 0.

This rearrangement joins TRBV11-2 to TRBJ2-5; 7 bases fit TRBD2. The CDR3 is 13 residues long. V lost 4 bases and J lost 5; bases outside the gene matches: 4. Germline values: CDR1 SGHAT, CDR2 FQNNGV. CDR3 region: CASSSTSLETQYF. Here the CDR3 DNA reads TGTGCCAGCAGCTCGACTAGCTTGGAGACCCAGTACTTC.